This T cell receptor (beta chain) was documented in a study of OX40 agonist ivuxolimab in advanced cancers. Sequencing was performed with immunoSEQ multiplex PCR; in TCRdb, only in-frame clones are kept and a portion is missing. The profile shows about 75,000 clones, about 85% of them singletons. Concerning this clone: Its antigen is unidentified.

Findings of the study overall: The study did not work out the antigen specificity of the expanded peripheral T cells. Doses of 0.1 to 3.0 mg/kg were accompanied by clonal expansion of CD4+ and CD8+ blood T cells by week 6.

V was cut by 7 bases and J by 3 bases, with 13 bases left in between. The CDR3 covers 13 residues. Germline V gives CDR1 SQVTM, CDR2 ANQGSEA. This sequence joins TRBV29-1 and TRBJ1-3; D is uncertain. The clonotype was recovered from an adult with an advanced solid tumor such as melanoma, head and neck, liver or kidney cancer. This specimen was CD4+ or CD8+ T cells sorted from blood, taken in a trial of the OX40 agonist ivuxolimab. The CDR3 nucleotides read TGCAGCGGGCACGATCCAAGTGGAAACACCATATATTTT. It yields the protein CSGHDPSGNTIYF.